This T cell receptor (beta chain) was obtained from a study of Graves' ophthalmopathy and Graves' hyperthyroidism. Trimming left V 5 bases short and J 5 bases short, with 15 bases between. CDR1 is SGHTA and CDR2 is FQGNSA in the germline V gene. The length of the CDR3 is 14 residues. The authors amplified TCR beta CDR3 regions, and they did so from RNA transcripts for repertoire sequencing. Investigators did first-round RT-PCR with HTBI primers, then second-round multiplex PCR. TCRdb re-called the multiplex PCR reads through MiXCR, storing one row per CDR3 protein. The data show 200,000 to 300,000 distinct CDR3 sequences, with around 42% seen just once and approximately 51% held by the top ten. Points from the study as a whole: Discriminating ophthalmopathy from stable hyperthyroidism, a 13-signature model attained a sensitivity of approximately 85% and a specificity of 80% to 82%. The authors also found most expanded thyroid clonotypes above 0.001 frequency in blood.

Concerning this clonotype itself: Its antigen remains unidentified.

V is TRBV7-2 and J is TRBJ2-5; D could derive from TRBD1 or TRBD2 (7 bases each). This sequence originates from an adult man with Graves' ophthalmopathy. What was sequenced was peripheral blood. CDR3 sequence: CASSPPQGGETQYF. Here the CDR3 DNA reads TGTGCCAGCAGCCCCCCCCAGGGGGGGGAGACCCAGTACTTC.